A single sample is the source of the 6 T cell receptor beta chains below, sequenced in a study of beta chain features in type 1 diabetes listed by TCRdb under 2018. The library was generated by the immunoSEQ multiplex PCR assay. The entire amount of isolated RNA was reverse transcribed using the High Capacity cDNA Reverse Transcription Kit, so the sequenced TCRB transcripts were expressed ones. Held by TCRdb, this immuneACCESS table contains in-frame sequences only and omits some clones. Under half of the omission traces to an unresolved V gene where checked; the cause of the rest is unknown. In all, the sample holds over 150,000 clones, and approximately 8.1% of those were seen once. The ten largest clonotypes hold approximately 0.69% of the sample. Specimen: central memory CD4+ T cells from blood. The receptors here all came from a man in his late teens or twenties in good health.

This clone was picked up a small number of times. The chain recombines TRBV10-3 with TRBJ2-7, with 11 positions matching TRBD1. After removal of 6 bases from V and 2 bases from J, the junction contained 3 bases not matched to a gene. Germline loops: CDR1 ENHRY, CDR2 SYGVKD. The CDR3 totals 14 residues. The CDR3 here is CAIRGDRGAYEQYF. CDR3 nucleotides: TGTGCCATCAGGGGGGACAGGGGGGCCTACGAGCAGTACTTC.

This clone was seen only a few times. The J gene is TRBJ2-3, the V gene TRBV28; 7 nucleotides line up with TRBD2. Germline loops: CDR1 MDHEN, CDR2 SYDVKM. Germline trimming cut 3 bases from V and 0 bases from J; bases unmatched to any gene: 3. The length of the CDR3 is 15 residues. The CDR3 coding sequence is TGTGCCAGCAGTTTCTCTAGCGGTAGCACAGATACGCAGTATTTT. This sequence encodes CASSFSSGSTDTQYF.

In this sample, this clone turned up a few times. J is TRBJ1-1 and V is TRBV5-1; TRBD1 might be the D (6 bases). The CDR3 consists of 14 residues. Per germline, CDR1 SGHRS and CDR2 YFSETQ. Trimming took 4 bases from V and 1 from J, leaving 11 bases between them. For the CDR3, the DNA is TGCGCCAGCAGCGACGGACAGCCGAACACTGAAGCTTTCTTT. Its protein product is CASSDGQPNTEAFF.

The chain couples TRBV5-1 to TRBJ1-2, with TRBD1 matching 11 bases. Per germline, CDR1 SGHRS and CDR2 YFSETQ. The CDR3 totals 12 residues. The J segment lost 13 bases and the V segment lost 3 bases, leaving 5 bases of the junction unmatched. The CDR3 here is CASSWTGGGSTF. As DNA, the CDR3 is TGCGCCAGCAGCTGGACAGGGGGCGGAAGCACCTTC. Combining the CDR3 with reference TRBV5-1 and TRBJ1-2 gives the whole variable domain KAGVTQTPRYLIKTRGQQVTLSCSPISGHRSVSWYQQTPGQGLQFLFEYFSETQRNKGNFPGRFSGRQFSNSRSEMNVSTLELGDSALYLCASSWTGGGSTFGSGTRLTVV.

This clone was recorded a few times. V gene TRBV30 combines with J gene TRBJ1-4; D is perhaps TRBD1 (5 bases). V gave up 4 bases and J gave up 0 bases, with 12 bases separating them. Germline-derived CDR1 and CDR2 are GTSNPN and SVGIG (reference sequence). The CDR3 length is 15 residues. The CDR3 spells CAWNKGSTTNEKLFF. In DNA form, the CDR3 reads TGTGCCTGGAACAAGGGGTCTACAACTAATGAAAAACTGTTTTTT. The whole variable domain, remainder taken from reference TRBV30 and TRBJ1-4, is SQTIHQWPATLVQPVGSPLSLECTVEGTSNPNLYWYRQAAGRGLQLLFYSVGIGQISSEVPQNLSASRPQDRQFILSSKKLLLSDSGFYLCAWNKGSTTNEKLFFGSGTQLSVL.

The gene calls are TRBV11-2 and TRBJ2-7; D not certain. Looked up from germline, CDR1 is SGHAT and CDR2 is FQNNGV. The CDR3 extends over 13 amino acids. Trimming took off 3 bases at V and 3 bases at J, with 9 bases between the two ends. Here the CDR3 DNA reads TGTGCCAGCAGCTTCGCACTCCGCTACGAGCAGTACTTC. Its translation: CASSFALRYEQYF.